The text below deals with one TCR beta chain. Its antigen is not known. Sequenced by immunoSEQ multiplex PCR; TCRdb stores in-frame clones only, minus some. Found here are roughly 57,000 clones, under 80% of them singletons; the top ten hold 5.5%. The data originate from a study of vaccination effects on CD4 cells after COVID-19. General observations from the study: Pronounced clonal contraction occurred in clones induced by infection and by vaccine late after vaccination.

The ViraFEST assay expanded antigen-specific CD4+ T cells with viral peptide pools before sequencing. Culture proceeded for 10 days, and CD4+ T cells were then isolated. The person had a PCR-confirmed SARS-CoV-2 infection during March to December 2020. CDR3 size: 18 residues. V lost 4 bases to trimming and J lost 4 bases, with 26 bases between them. Germline V gene lookup returns CDR1 LGHNA and CDR2 YNFKEQ. Sequenced material: CD4+ T cells from PBMCs cultured with HIV peptides, taken before COVID-19 vaccination. Noted subset: HIV-1 Nef peptide pool negative control/reference culture. This chain links TRBV4-2 with TRBJ2-7; a weak D match, TRBD2 (7 bases). The receptor's source is a human donor who had a prior SARS-CoV-2 infection. For the CDR3, the DNA is TGTGCCAGCAGCCCCCGGGGGGAGGGGGAGGGCGTGGCATACGAGCAGTACTTC. Translated: CASSPRGEGEGVAYEQYF.